Below, one T cell receptor beta chain is given with its context. TCRdb used MiXCR to reprocess the reads, holding one entry per CDR3 protein. The repertoire holds 90,000 to 100,000 distinct CDR3 sequences, with about 28% as singletons. The sample comes from a study of type 1 regulatory T cells. Study background: An in vitro protocol generated T-allo10, a Tr1-enriched, alloantigen-specific CD4 T cell product.

V was clipped by 6 bases and J by 4 bases, with 13 bases between them. This CDR3 comprises 12 residues. Looked up from germline, CDR1 is DFQATT and CDR2 is SNEGSKA (reference sequence). This TCR derives from a human donor in good health. The chain carries TRBV20-1 and TRBJ2-7, with D uncertain. The sequencing input was CD4+ T cells, either the whole sample or a sorted fraction (not recorded which). The CDR3 coding sequence is TGCAGTGCGCGCCCCCGTCCGTACGAGCAGTACTTC. It is translated as CSARPRPYEQYF.